The rows below give T cell receptor beta chains drawn from one sample of a study of tumor and adjacent non-tumor tissue in lung cancer. TCRdb analysed the multiplex PCR reads with MiXCR anew, one entry per CDR3 protein. Found here are about 78,000 distinct CDR3 sequences, roughly 80% of them singletons; the top ten hold roughly 13%. Sequenced material: lung tumor tissue. The receptors derive from a woman aged 45-60 years with non-small cell lung cancer. CDR3s leave out the opening cysteine and the closing phenylalanine or tryptophan.

v_call,cdr3_aa
TRBV12-3/TRBV12-4,ASRRTSSYNEQT
TRBV12-3/TRBV12-4,ASRAAGYNEQF
TRBV6-2/TRBV6-3,ASNPSGGTYEQY
TRBV29-1,SVDDIIYGYT
TRBV5-4,ASIPDNSRRSGANVLT
TRBV4-1,ASNGGQENYSPLH
TRBV6-1,ASSERPRSYGYT
TRBV4-1,ASSQGPATYWQY
TRBV20-1,SASYTGGANQPQH
TRBV20-1,NPSHQQQKETQY
TRBV28,ASSLVGAGNNQPQR
TRBV7-3,VSSHPTGRRGNTIY
TRBV7-3,ASSPGEFTDTQY
TRBV4-2,TSSQVQGVGEKLF
TRBV5-5,ASSLIQGLGRTETF
TRBV11-2,ASSSIAGSDNEQF
TRBV20-1,SARQGGYGYT
TRBV28,SSSPSGMGRNTIY
TRBV20-1,SASRQQQKETQY
TRBV20-1,STNCRDILSYSEQF
TRBV7-3,ASSRLAGVQETQY
TRBV6-6,ASSYSGRNRPQH
TRBV4-2,ASCQGIGVARWTQY